A single sample is the source of the 6 T cell receptor beta chains below, sequenced in a study of blood T cell repertoires in COVID-19. Produced via immunoSEQ multiplex PCR; TCRdb's table is partial and in-frame only. The top ten clones hold around 3.4% of a sample with under 100,000 clones, roughly 90% of them seen once. The sequenced sample was peripheral blood. The origin of the receptors is a woman between 70 and 85 years old with acute or convalescent COVID-19.

The table lists this clone with a count of one. This chain links TRBV6-1 with TRBJ1-3; perhaps TRBD1 as D (5 bases). V was trimmed by 3 bases and J by 0 bases, leaving 12 bases between them. Germline CDR1 and CDR2: MNHNS and SASEGT. The CDR3 covers 16 residues. The CDR3 region has the DNA TGTGCCAGCAGTGATACAGGTCGGAACTCTGGAAACACCATATATTTT. Residues: CASSDTGRNSGNTIYF.

The J gene is TRBJ1-2, the V gene TRBV4-1; D may be TRBD1 (5 bases). The CDR3 length is 14 residues. Germline V gene data show CDR1 as MGHRA and CDR2 as YSYEKL. V was clipped by 2 bases and J by 5 bases, with 12 bases between them. CDR3 residues: CASSQSQGAYGYTF. CDR3 sequence (DNA): TGCGCCAGCAGCCAAAGCCAAGGGGCTTATGGCTACACCTTC.

This CDR3 is CASSLEGLLGQTQYF. The CDR3 region has the DNA TGTGCCAGCAGCTTAGAGGGGTTGCTTGGTCAGACCCAGTACTTC. The chain employs TRBV7-9 and TRBJ2-5; maybe TRBD1 (5 bases). V was shortened by 1 base and J by 6 bases, with 15 bases between the two germline ends. The CDR3 is 15 residues long. The germline V gene encodes CDR1 SEHNR and CDR2 FQNEAQ (reference sequence). Filled out from reference TRBV7-9 and TRBJ2-5, the complete variable domain reads DTGVSQNPRHKITKRGQNVTFRCDPISEHNRLYWYRQTLGQGPEFLTYFQNEAQLEKSRLLSDRFSAERPKGSFSTLEIQRTEQGDSAMYLCASSLEGLLGQTQYFGPGTRLLVL.

The chain has TRBV24-1 and TRBJ2-7, with 9 bases identical to TRBD2. This CDR3 has 15 residues. Trimming at V came to 4 bases and at J to 7 bases, leaving 10 bases not matched to a gene. Germline CDR1 is KGHDR and CDR2 is SFDVKD. CDR3 protein: CATSESGTSSREQYF. The CDR3 DNA is TGTGCCACCAGTGAATCCGGGACTAGCTCCCGGGAGCAGTACTTC.

The chain combines TRBV11-3 with TRBJ1-3, with D hard to call. The CDR3 length is 13 residues. Trimming shortened V by 5 bases and J by 4 bases, and 9 bases separated the two germline ends. Germline lookup yields CDR1 SGHNT and CDR2 YENEEA. For the CDR3, the DNA is TGTGCCAGCAGCGACGACATGGGAAACACCATATATTTT. This translates into CASSDDMGNTIYF.

This clone appeared a single time. The V call is TRBV6-2 or TRBV6-3, the J call TRBJ2-7; TRBD2 matches at 7 bases. Trimming took 5 bases from V and 1 from J; bases not matched to a gene: 5. Germline CDR1 MNHEY, CDR2 SVGEGT. This CDR3 has 14 residues. In DNA, the CDR3 is TGTGCCAGCAGTACGGGGGGACGGTCCTACGAGCAGTACTTC. It is translated as CASSTGGRSYEQYF.